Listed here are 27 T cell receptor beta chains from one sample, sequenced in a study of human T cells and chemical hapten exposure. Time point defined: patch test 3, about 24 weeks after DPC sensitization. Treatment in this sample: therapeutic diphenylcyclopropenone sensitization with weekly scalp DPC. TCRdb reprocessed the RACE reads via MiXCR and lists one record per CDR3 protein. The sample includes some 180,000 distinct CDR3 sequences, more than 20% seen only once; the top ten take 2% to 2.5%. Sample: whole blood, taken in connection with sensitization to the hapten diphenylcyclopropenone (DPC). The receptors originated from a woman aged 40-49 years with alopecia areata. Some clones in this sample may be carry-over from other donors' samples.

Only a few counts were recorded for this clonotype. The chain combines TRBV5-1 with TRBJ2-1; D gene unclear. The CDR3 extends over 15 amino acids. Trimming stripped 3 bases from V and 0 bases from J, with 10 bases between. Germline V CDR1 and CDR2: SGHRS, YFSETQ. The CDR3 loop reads CASSWSESSYNEQFF. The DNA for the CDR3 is TGCGCCAGCAGCTGGAGCGAGAGCTCCTACAATGAGCAGTTCTTC.

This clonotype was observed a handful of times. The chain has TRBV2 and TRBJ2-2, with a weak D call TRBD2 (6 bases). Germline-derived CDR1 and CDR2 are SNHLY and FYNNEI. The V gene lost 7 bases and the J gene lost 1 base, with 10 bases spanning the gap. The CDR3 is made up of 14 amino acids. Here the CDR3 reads CASIRRENTGELFF. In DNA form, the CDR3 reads TGTGCCAGCATTCGGCGGGAGAACACCGGGGAGCTGTTTTTT. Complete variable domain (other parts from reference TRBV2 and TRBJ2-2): EPEVTQTPSHQVTQMGQEVILRCVPISNHLYFYWYRQILGQKVEFLVSFYNNEISEKSEIFDDQFSVERPDGSNFTLKIRSTKLEDSAMYFCASIRRENTGELFFGEGSRLTVL.

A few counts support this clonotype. The chain's CDR3 is CASSPTGGVVYDTQYF. CDR3 nucleotides: TGTGCCAGCAGCCCCACGGGCGGGGTCGTGTATGATACGCAGTATTTT. V gene TRBV7-8 combines with J gene TRBJ2-3, with D possibly being TRBD2 (6 bases). Trimming pared 5 bases from V and 6 bases from J, leaving 21 bases between. Germline CDR1 and CDR2: SGHVS and FQNEAQ. This CDR3 is built from 16 residues.

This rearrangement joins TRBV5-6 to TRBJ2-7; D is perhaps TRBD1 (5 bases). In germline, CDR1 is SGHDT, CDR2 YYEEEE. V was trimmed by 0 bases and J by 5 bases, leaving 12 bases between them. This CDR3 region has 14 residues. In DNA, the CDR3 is TGTGCCAGCAGCTTGGACGGCAGGGTCCACGAGCAGTACTTC. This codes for CASSLDGRVHEQYF.

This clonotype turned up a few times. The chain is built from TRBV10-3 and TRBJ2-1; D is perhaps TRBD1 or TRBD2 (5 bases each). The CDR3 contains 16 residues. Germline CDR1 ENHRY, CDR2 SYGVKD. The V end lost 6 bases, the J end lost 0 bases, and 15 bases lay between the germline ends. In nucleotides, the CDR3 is TGTGCCATCAGCCTCGGGACGTGGAGCTCCTACAATGAGCAGTTCTTC. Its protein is CAISLGTWSSYNEQFF.

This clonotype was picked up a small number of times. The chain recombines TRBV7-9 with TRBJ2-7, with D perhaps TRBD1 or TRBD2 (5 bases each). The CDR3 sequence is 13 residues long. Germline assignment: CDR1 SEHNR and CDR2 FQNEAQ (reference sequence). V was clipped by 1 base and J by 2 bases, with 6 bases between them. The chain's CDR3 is CASSLEGPYEQYF. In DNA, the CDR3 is TGTGCCAGCAGCTTAGAGGGACCCTACGAGCAGTACTTC.

CDR3 DNA: TGTGCCAGCAGTTATAATCCAGGGAAGACCACTGAAGCTTTCTTT. Translating gives CASSYNPGKTTEAFF. The chain couples TRBV6-5 to TRBJ1-1; D might be TRBD1 (5 bases). V was shortened by 3 bases and J by 4 bases, with 15 bases between the two germline ends. In germline, CDR1 is MNHEY, CDR2 SVGAGI. This CDR3 is built from 15 residues.

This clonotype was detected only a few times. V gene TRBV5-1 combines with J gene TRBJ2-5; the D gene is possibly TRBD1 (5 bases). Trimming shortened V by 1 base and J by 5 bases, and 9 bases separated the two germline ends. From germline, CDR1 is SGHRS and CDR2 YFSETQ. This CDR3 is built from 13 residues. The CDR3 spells CASSLMAGETQYF. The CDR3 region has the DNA TGCGCCAGCAGCTTGATGGCAGGGGAGACCCAGTACTTC.

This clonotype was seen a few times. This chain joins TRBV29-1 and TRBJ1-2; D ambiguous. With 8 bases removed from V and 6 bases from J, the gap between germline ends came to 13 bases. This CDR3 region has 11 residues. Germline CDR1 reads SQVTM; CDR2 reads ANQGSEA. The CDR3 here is CSTYVGNGYTF. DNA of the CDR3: TGCAGCACGTACGTGGGGAATGGCTACACCTTC.

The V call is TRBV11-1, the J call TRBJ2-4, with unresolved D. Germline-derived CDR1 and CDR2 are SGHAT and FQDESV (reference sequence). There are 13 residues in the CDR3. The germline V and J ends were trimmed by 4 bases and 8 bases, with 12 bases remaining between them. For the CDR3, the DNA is TGTGCCAGCAGCTCTCGGACGCTCGACATTCAGTACTTC. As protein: CASSSRTLDIQYF.

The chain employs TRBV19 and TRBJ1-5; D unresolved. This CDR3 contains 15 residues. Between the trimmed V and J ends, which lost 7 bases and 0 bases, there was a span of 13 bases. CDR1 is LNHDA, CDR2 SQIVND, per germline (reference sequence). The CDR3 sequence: CASIPDHYSNQPQHF. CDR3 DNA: TGTGCCAGTATCCCCGACCACTATAGCAATCAGCCCCAGCATTTT.

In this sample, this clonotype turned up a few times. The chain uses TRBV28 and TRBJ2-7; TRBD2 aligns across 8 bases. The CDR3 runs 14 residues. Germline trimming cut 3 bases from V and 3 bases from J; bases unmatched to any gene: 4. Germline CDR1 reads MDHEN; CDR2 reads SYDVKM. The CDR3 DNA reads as TGTGCCAGCAGTTTTAGCGGGAATGTCTACGAGCAGTACTTC. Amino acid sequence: CASSFSGNVYEQYF.

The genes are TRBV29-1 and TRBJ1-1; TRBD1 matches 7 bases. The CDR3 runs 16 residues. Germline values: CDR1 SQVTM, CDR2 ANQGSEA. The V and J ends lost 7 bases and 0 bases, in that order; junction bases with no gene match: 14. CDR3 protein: CSARGPSGIMNTEAFF. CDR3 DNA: TGCAGCGCAAGGGGGCCTAGCGGAATTATGAACACTGAAGCTTTCTTT.

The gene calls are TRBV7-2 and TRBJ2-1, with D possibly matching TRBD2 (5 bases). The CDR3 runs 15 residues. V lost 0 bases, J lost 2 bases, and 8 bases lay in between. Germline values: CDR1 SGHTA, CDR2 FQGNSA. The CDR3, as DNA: TGTGCCAGCAGCTTAGCTAGCGAAGCCTACAATGAGCAGTTCTTC. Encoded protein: CASSLASEAYNEQFF.

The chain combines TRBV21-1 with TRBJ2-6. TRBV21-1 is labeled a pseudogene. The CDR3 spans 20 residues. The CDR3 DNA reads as TGTGCCAGCAGCAAAGAATTCGGCAGTCGAAATCACTCTGGGGCCAACGTCCTGACTTTC. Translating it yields CASSKEFGSRNHSGANVLTF.

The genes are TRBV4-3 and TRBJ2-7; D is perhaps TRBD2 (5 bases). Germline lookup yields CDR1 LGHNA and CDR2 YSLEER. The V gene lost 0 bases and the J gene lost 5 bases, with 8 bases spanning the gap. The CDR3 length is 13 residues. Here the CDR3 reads CASSQDTGNEQYF. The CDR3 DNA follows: TGCGCCAGCAGCCAAGATACGGGGAACGAGCAGTACTTC.

Here the CDR3 DNA reads TGTGCCAGCAGCTTAGCCTCCGGGTCGGTGTTTTTT. Encoded protein: CASSLASGSVFF. The genes are TRBV11-2 and TRBJ1-4; D is unclear. This CDR3 contains 12 residues. Germline CDR1 and CDR2: SGHAT and FQNNGV. V lost 1 base to trimming and J lost 15 bases, with 12 bases between them.

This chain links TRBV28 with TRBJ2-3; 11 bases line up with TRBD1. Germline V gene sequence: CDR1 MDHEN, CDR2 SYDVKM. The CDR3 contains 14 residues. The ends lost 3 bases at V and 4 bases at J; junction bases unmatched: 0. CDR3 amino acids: CASSLGQGADTQYF. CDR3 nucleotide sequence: TGTGCCAGCAGTTTGGGACAGGGGGCAGATACGCAGTATTTT. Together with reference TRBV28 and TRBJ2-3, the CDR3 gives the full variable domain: DVKVTQSSRYLVKRTGEKVFLECVQDMDHENMFWYRQDPGLGLRLIYFSYDVKMKEKGDIPEGYSVSREKKERFSLILESASTNQTSMYLCASSLGQGADTQYFGPGTRLTVL.

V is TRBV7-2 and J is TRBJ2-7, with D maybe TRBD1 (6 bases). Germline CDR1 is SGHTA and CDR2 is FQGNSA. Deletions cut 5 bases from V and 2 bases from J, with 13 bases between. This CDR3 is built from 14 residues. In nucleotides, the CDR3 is TGTGCCAGCAGCCCAAGACAGGTGGCCTACGAGCAGTACTTC. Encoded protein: CASSPRQVAYEQYF.

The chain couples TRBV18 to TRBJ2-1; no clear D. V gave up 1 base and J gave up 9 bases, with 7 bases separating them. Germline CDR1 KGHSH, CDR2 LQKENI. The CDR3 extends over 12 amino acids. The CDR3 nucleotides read TGTGCCAGCTCACCACTAGACGGTGAGCAGTTCTTC. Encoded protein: CASSPLDGEQFF.

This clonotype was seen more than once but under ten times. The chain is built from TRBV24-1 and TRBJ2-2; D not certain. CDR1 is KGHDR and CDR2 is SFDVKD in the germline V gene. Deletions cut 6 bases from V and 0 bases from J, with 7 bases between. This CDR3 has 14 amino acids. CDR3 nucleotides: TGTGCCACCAGTCCCAGATCGAACACCGGGGAGCTGTTTTTT. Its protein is CATSPRSNTGELFF.

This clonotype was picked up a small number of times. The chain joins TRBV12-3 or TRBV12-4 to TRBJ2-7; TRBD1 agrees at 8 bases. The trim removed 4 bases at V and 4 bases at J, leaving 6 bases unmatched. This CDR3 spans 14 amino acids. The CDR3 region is CASSSRGRGYEQYF. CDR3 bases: TGTGCCAGCAGTTCCAGGGGGCGTGGATACGAGCAGTACTTC.

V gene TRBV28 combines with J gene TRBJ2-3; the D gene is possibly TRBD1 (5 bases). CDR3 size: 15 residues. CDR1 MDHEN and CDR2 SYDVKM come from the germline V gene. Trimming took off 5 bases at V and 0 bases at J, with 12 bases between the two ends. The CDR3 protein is CASSRQYPSTDTQYF. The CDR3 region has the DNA TGTGCCAGCAGTAGACAGTACCCCAGCACAGATACGCAGTATTTT.

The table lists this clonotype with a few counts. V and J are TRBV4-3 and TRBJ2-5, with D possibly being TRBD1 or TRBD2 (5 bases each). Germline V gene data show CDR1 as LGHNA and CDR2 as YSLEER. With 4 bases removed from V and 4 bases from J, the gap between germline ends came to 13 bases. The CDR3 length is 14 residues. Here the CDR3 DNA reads TGCGCCAGCAGCCTAACGAGGGGAGCAGAGACCCAGTACTTC. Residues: CASSLTRGAETQYF.

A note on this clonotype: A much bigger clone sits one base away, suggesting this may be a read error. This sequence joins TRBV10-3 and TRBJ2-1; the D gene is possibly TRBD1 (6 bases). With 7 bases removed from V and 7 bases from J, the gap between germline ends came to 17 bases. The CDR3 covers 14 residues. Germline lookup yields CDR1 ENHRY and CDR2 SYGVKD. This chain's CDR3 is CAITVTGRRNEQFF. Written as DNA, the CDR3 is TGTGCCATCACCGTGACAGGACGGAGGAATGAGCAGTTCTTC.

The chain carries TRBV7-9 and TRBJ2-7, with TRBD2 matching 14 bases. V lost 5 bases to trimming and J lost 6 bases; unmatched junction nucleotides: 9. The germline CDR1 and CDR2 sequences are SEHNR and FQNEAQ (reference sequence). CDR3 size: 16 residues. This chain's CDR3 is CASSPRLAGGPSEQYF. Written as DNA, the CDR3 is TGTGCCAGCAGCCCGAGACTAGCGGGAGGGCCTAGCGAGCAGTACTTC.

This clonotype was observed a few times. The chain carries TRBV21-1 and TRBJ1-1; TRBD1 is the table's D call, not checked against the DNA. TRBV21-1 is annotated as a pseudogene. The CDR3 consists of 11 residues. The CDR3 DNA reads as TGTGCCAGCAGCAGCGGACAGGTAGCTTTCTTT. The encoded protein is CASSSGQVAFF.